This T cell receptor (beta chain) was documented in a study of T cell responses to AZD1222 COVID-19 vaccine. Study conclusions and caveats: Repertoires were sampled only after the peak T cell response. In a largely white British group with more females than males, clonal diversity was possibly underestimated.

The CDR3 runs to 13 residues. Germline CDR1 and CDR2: SGHDN and FVKESK. V lost 3 bases, J lost 4 bases, and 10 bases lay in between. Remarks on this clone: Its specificity is not known.

Produced via immunoSEQ multiplex PCR; TCRdb's table is partial and in-frame only. The sample yields about 180,000 clones, 88% seen once. The source was peripheral blood, collected 28 days after the second AZD1222 dose. This TCR derives from an adult who received the AZD1222 COVID-19 vaccine. The chain joins TRBV14 to TRBJ2-7; D is uncertain. CDR3 sequence: CASSHDLVYEQYF. Written as DNA, the CDR3 is TGTGCCAGCAGCCATGACCTCGTATACGAGCAGTACTTC. Full variable domain (rest looked up from reference TRBV14 and TRBJ2-7): EAGVTQFPSHSVIEKGQTVTLRCDPISGHDNLYWYRRVMGKEIKFLLHFVKESKQDESGMPNNRFLAERTGGTYSTLKVQPAELEDSGVYFCASSHDLVYEQYFGPGTRLTVT.